Listed below are T cell receptor beta chains from one sample, sequenced in a study of T-cell memory formation after mild COVID-19. A single record per CDR3 protein comes from TCRdb applying MiXCR to the 5' RACE reads. The sample has 350,000 to 550,000 distinct CDR3 sequences, approximately 18% seen once. The sequenced material came from PBMCs or a T cell subset sorted from them (not recorded which). The receptors derive from a man aged 18 to 35 who had mild COVID-19 (a few samples of this study predate the infection). Cell type and time point are not known. The CDR3 runs from the conserved cysteine through the conserved F or W. The D gene is left open where the match is weak. Rows may omit the clone size; those that give it use once, few, many or a size class.

clone size	D gene	J gene	V gene	CDR3 DNA	CDR3 protein
.	.	TRBJ1-1	TRBV20-1	TGCAGTGCGGGCCTCGGATCCGCCGGCACTGAAGCTTTCTTT	CSAGLGSAGTEAFF
.	.	TRBJ2-7	TRBV5-1	TGCGCCAGCAGCTGGGATCGCCTCGAGCAGTACTTC	CASSWDRLEQYF
.	.	TRBJ1-3	TRBV4-1	TGCGCCAGCAGCCTGGGGGTCCTGGACACCATATATTTT	CASSLGVLDTIYF
.	TRBD2	TRBJ2-3	TRBV10-3	TGTGCCATCAACATTGGCGGGGGGCGAGATACGCAGTATTTT	CAINIGGGRDTQYF
few	TRBD1	TRBJ1-1	TRBV4-1	TGCGCCAGCAGCCAACACAGGGGCGGCGTCACTGAAGCTTTCTTT	CASSQHRGGVTEAFF
.	.	TRBJ2-2	TRBV27	TGTGCCAGCAGTTGGGGGGGCCTAGGGGAGCTGTTTTTT	CASSWGGLGELFF
many	.	TRBJ2-1	TRBV7-6	TGTGCCAGCAGCTTAAGTCTCCAGGAGGAATACAATGAGCAGTTCTTC	CASSLSLQEEYNEQFF
many	.	TRBJ2-4	TRBV20-1	TGCAGTGCGGCAGGGGTGGCCAAAAACATTCAGTACTTC	CSAAGVAKNIQYF
many	.	TRBJ2-1	TRBV5-1	TGCGCCAGCAGCCCCCACGCGAATATTGGCTCCTACAATGAGCAGTTCTTC	CASSPHANIGSYNEQFF
few	.	TRBJ1-1	TRBV9	TGTGCCAGCAGCGCAGGCGGGGGGGGGAACACTGAAGCTTTCTTT	CASSAGGGGNTEAFF
.	TRBD1	TRBJ2-1	TRBV12-3/TRBV12-4	TGTGCCAGCAGTTTAAGGGGACAGGGTAGGAATGAGCAGTTCTTC	CASSLRGQGRNEQFF
.	.	TRBJ1-6	TRBV18	TGTGCCAGCTCACCTCGAAGGGCCTTGTATTCACCCCTCCACTTT	CASSPRRALYSPLHF
.	.	TRBJ1-5	TRBV29-1	TGCAGCGCCGGACAGTTTAGGAGCAATCAGCCCCAGCATTTT	CSAGQFRSNQPQHF
few	TRBD1	TRBJ1-1	TRBV29-1	TGCAGCGTAGGACAGGCCGGATCCACTGAAGCTTTCTTT	CSVGQAGSTEAFF
few	TRBD2	TRBJ2-1	TRBV5-1	TGCGCCAGCAGTAAAATAGGACTAGCGGGGGAAAATGAGCAGTTCTTC	CASSKIGLAGENEQFF
few	TRBD2	TRBJ2-1	TRBV4-1	TGCGCCAGCAGCAAGAGCGGGGCGTCCTACAATGAGCAGTTCTTC	CASSKSGASYNEQFF
few	.	TRBJ1-1	TRBV4-1	TGCGCCAGCAGCCAAGTCGGGTACGGGATGAACACTGAAGCTTTCTTT	CASSQVGYGMNTEAFF
.	TRBD1	TRBJ2-3	TRBV4-2	TGTGCCAGCAGCCAAGGACAGGGTCTCACAGATACGCAGTATTTT	CASSQGQGLTDTQYF
.	.	TRBJ1-6	TRBV6-1	TGTGCCAGCAGTGGAATTCCCCTCCACTTT	CASSGIPLHF
.	.	TRBJ1-1	TRBV12-3/TRBV12-4	TGTGCCAGCAGTTTAGGGGCCAGTGAAGCTTTCTTT	CASSLGASEAFF
few	.	TRBJ1-1	TRBV20-1	TGCAGTGCCCGACCGGACGGGAACACTGAAGCTTTCTTT	CSARPDGNTEAFF
many	TRBD1	TRBJ2-1	TRBV5-5	TGTGCCAGCAGCCCCCGACAGGGGTTGGATGAGCAGTTCTTC	CASSPRQGLDEQFF
once	.	TRBJ2-5	TRBV4-3	TGCGCCAGCAGCCCATCCTTTGACAGGCAAGAGACCCAGTACTTC	CASSPSFDRQETQYF
few	TRBD2	TRBJ2-1	TRBV2	TGTGCCAGCCGTACGGGACTAGCCAGTGAGCAGTTCTTC	CASRTGLASEQFF
few	TRBD2	TRBJ2-1	TRBV28	TGTGCCAGCAGTCCCCCGGGACTAGACAATGAGCAGTTCTTC	CASSPPGLDNEQFF
few	.	TRBJ1-2	TRBV5-6	TGTGCCAGCAGCCCCTGGATGGTCCCACTAGGCTACACCTTC	CASSPWMVPLGYTF
.	TRBD1	TRBJ1-1	TRBV7-9	TGTGCCAGCAGCTTTCCAGGGGGGGCAGAGAACACTGAAGCTTTCTTT	CASSFPGGAENTEAFF
.	TRBD1	TRBJ2-7	TRBV7-3	TGTGCCAGCAGCCTCCCCGGACAGGGATTTTCCTACGAGCAGTACTTC	CASSLPGQGFSYEQYF
.	.	TRBJ1-1	TRBV27	TGTGCCAGCAGTCATCACGCGAACACTGAAGCTTTCTTT	CASSHHANTEAFF
.	.	TRBJ2-5	TRBV15	TGTGCCACCAGCACCGGATTAGAGAGGGAGACCCAGTACTTC	CATSTGLERETQYF
.	.	TRBJ1-1	TRBV12-3/TRBV12-4	TGTGCCAGCAGCCCGACGGGGGGGGATGGATGGGCTTTCTTT	CASSPTGGDGWAFF
few	.	TRBJ2-3	TRBV11-3	TGTGCCAGCAGCTTCCTCCGGGACCGACACCTCACAGATACGCAGTATTTT	CASSFLRDRHLTDTQYF
many	.	TRBJ1-2	TRBV7-9	TGTGCCAGCAGCTTCGAGGGCCACTATGGCTACACCTTC	CASSFEGHYGYTF
few	.	TRBJ2-3	TRBV14	TGTGCCAGCAGCTCCCGCCTGGATACTAGCTCTAGCACAGATACGCAGTATTTT	CASSSRLDTSSSTDTQYF
few	.	TRBJ2-2	TRBV28	TGTGCCAGCAGCCGGATAACCCAGGGCACCGGGGAGCTGTTTTTT	CASSRITQGTGELFF
few	.	TRBJ1-5	TRBV30	TGTGCCTGGAGTGAGGATAGCAATCAGCCCCAGCATTTT	CAWSEDSNQPQHF
.	.	TRBJ1-5	TRBV29-1	TGCAGCGTTGTGGCGGGAAGCAATCAGCCCCAGCATTTT	CSVVAGSNQPQHF
.	.	TRBJ2-1	TRBV7-2	TGTGCCAGCAGGGGTAGTTGGAGTCTCCTCTCCTACAATGAGCAGTTCTTC	CASRGSWSLLSYNEQFF
.	.	TRBJ1-4	TRBV5-1	TGCGCCAGCAGTTCGGTGGGACCCAATGAAAAACTGTTTTTT	CASSSVGPNEKLFF
many	.	TRBJ2-3	TRBV7-2	TGTGCCAGCAGCGTCGTGGCGATCACAGATACGCAGTATTTT	CASSVVAITDTQYF
few	.	TRBJ2-4	TRBV18	TGTGCCAGCTCCGACCAGGGGGAGGACATTCAGTACTTC	CASSDQGEDIQYF
.	.	TRBJ2-3	TRBV5-1	TGCGCCAGCAGCTTGGCCCTTGGGGGGGCGGGAGATACGCAGTATTTT	CASSLALGGAGDTQYF
.	TRBD1	TRBJ1-5	TRBV20-1	TGCAGTGCTAGGACATGGGACAGGGATCAGCCCCAGCATTTT	CSARTWDRDQPQHF
few	TRBD1	TRBJ1-2	TRBV11-2	TGTGCCAGCAGCCCAGGGGGGGGAAAATACGGCTACACCTTC	CASSPGGGKYGYTF
.	TRBD2	TRBJ2-5	TRBV20-1	TGCAGTGCTCCGCGGGGGGGCCCCGAGACCCAGTACTTC	CSAPRGGPETQYF
.	TRBD1	TRBJ2-1	TRBV24-1	TGTGCCACCAGTGATCGGACAGGGGGCAAGAGGTCCTACAATGAGCAGTTCTTC	CATSDRTGGKRSYNEQFF
many	TRBD1	TRBJ2-3	TRBV27	TGTGCCAGCAGTTCTCCGTTCGACAGGGCAGATACGCAGTATTTT	CASSSPFDRADTQYF
.	.	TRBJ2-7	TRBV19	TGTGCCAGTAGTATGGCGCAGGGGAGTAGGGAGCAGTACTTC	CASSMAQGSREQYF
.	.	TRBJ2-2	TRBV20-1	TGCAGTGCCCGAACCCAGGGGGGAACCGGGGAGCTGTTTTTT	CSARTQGGTGELFF
few	.	TRBJ1-1	TRBV29-1	TGCAGCGCGGCGGACAGCCCGAACACTGAAGCTTTCTTT	CSAADSPNTEAFF
.	.	TRBJ2-7	TRBV23-1	TGCGCCAGCAGTCAATCGTGGCCTGGAGGGTGTTACGAGCAGTACTTC	CASSQSWPGGCYEQYF
.	.	TRBJ2-2	TRBV15	TGTGCCACCAGCAGTGGGAACACCGGGGAGCTGTTTTTT	CATSSGNTGELFF
.	.	TRBJ2-3	TRBV4-1	TGCGCCAGCAGCCAAGATCGCTGGCAACTCACAGATACGCAGTATTTT	CASSQDRWQLTDTQYF
.	.	TRBJ1-1	TRBV20-1	TGCAGTGCTCGTAAAAGGGGGTCTGGGAACACTGAAGCTTTCTTT	CSARKRGSGNTEAFF
few	TRBD1	TRBJ1-2	TRBV20-1	TGCAGTGCTAGAAACAGGGGGTTATACTATGGCTACACCTTC	CSARNRGLYYGYTF